These 31 T cell receptor beta chains were sequenced from one sample in a study of control samples from healthy donors and cancer patients. The repertoire was sequenced with immunoSEQ multiplex PCR; TCRdb's copy has only in-frame clones and lacks some. The sample lists some 250,000 clones, 82% occurring once. The sample was PBMCs. These receptors originate from an older woman with lung cancer.

This sequence joins TRBV29-1 and TRBJ2-3, with 9 bases matching TRBD2. Germline trimming cut 3 bases from V and 5 bases from J; bases unmatched to any gene: 6. The CDR3 has 14 residues. Germline V CDR1 and CDR2: SQVTM, ANQGSEA. CDR3 DNA: TGCAGCGTTGATAGCGGGGGCCGGGGAGATACGCAGTATTTT. Translated: CSVDSGGRGDTQYF.

This rearrangement joins TRBV6-2 or TRBV6-3 to TRBJ2-5; the match to TRBD2 covers 12 bases. V lost 2 bases, J lost 5 bases, and 6 bases stayed unmatched. The CDR3 is made up of 16 amino acids. Germline CDR1 MNHEY, CDR2 SVGEGT. The CDR3 loop reads CASSYRSSGGAETQYF. The CDR3, as DNA: TGTGCCAGCAGTTACAGGTCTAGCGGGGGGGCCGAGACCCAGTACTTC.

The chain links TRBV11-2 to TRBJ2-1, with 8 nucleotides matching TRBD2. The CDR3 is 16 amino acids. Per the germline V gene, CDR1 is SGHAT and CDR2 is FQNNGV. Trimming removed 5 bases from V and 4 bases from J; junction bases left unmatched: 10. The CDR3 here is CASSRLSGGSYNEQFF. In DNA form, the CDR3 reads TGTGCCAGCAGCCGTCTCAGCGGGGGATCATACAATGAGCAGTTCTTC.

The CDR3 region is CASSLRQGSSYEQYF. In nucleotides, the CDR3 is TGTGCCAGCAGCCTAAGACAGGGGAGCTCCTACGAGCAGTACTTC. The rearrangement joins TRBV9 to TRBJ2-7; 8 bases line up with TRBD1. J lost 0 bases, V lost 4 bases, and 6 bases had no gene match. CDR1 and CDR2 (germline): SGDLS, YYNGEE. The CDR3 totals 15 residues.

The chain couples TRBV7-3 to TRBJ1-3, with D possibly TRBD1 on 5 matching bases. V was clipped by 1 base and J by 0 bases, with 16 bases between them. Germline CDR1 reads SGHTA; CDR2 reads FQGTGA. CDR3 size: 18 residues. The CDR3: CASSLNPTGAYSGNTIYF. CDR3 nucleotide sequence: TGTGCCAGCAGCTTAAACCCTACAGGAGCCTACTCTGGAAACACCATATATTTT.

V usage is TRBV6-1 and J usage is TRBJ1-5; no reliable D call. Deletions cut 4 bases from V and 2 bases from J, with 24 bases between. The CDR3 covers 19 residues. In germline, CDR1 is MNHNS, CDR2 SASEGT. The CDR3 reads CASSVTSAAAGLGNQPQHF. The CDR3 nucleotides are TGTGCCAGCAGTGTTACCTCGGCGGCGGCGGGGTTGGGCAATCAGCCCCAGCATTTT.

V gene TRBV2 combines with J gene TRBJ1-5; 8 bases fit TRBD1. This CDR3 region has 15 residues. Germline CDR1 is SNHLY and CDR2 is FYNNEI. V was pared by 7 bases and J by 7 bases, with 12 bases of the junction left unmatched. CDR3 amino acids: CASKSTGAVGQPQHF. The DNA for the CDR3 is TGTGCCAGCAAATCGACAGGGGCGGTAGGACAGCCCCAGCATTTT.

This clone appeared once. The V call is TRBV24-1, the J call TRBJ1-6, with D perhaps matching TRBD1 (6 bases). The CDR3 is made up of 12 amino acids. CDR1 is KGHDR and CDR2 is SFDVKD in the germline V gene. The germline V and J ends were trimmed by 7 bases and 8 bases, with 8 bases remaining between them. The CDR3 is CATSKGDSPLHF. The CDR3 region has the DNA TGTGCCACCAGCAAGGGGGATTCACCCCTCCACTTT.

This clone was observed a single time. The chain combines TRBV28 with TRBJ2-6; tentative D call: TRBD1 (6 bases). The CDR3 loop spans 17 amino acids. CDR1 MDHEN and CDR2 SYDVKM come from the germline V gene. The germline V and J ends were trimmed by 4 bases and 0 bases, with 13 bases remaining between them. This chain's CDR3 is CASSSLTGPSGANVLTF. The CDR3 DNA is TGTGCCAGCAGTTCTCTGACAGGCCCCTCTGGGGCCAACGTCCTGACTTTC.

The chain joins TRBV5-1 to TRBJ2-7; 9 positions agree with TRBD2. The length of the CDR3 is 15 residues. With V trimmed by 4 bases and J by 0 bases, 5 bases remained unmatched. Germline CDR1 reads SGHRS; CDR2 reads YFSETQ. In nucleotides, the CDR3 is TGCGCCAGCAGCAGTCTAGCGGGGACCTCCTACGAGCAGTACTTC. Translated, it gives CASSSLAGTSYEQYF.

The rearrangement uses TRBV6-2 or TRBV6-3 and TRBJ2-7; 7 bases match TRBD1. Germline V gives CDR1 MNHEY, CDR2 SVGEGT. The CDR3 spans 13 residues. V trimming: 6 bases; J trimming: 3 bases; junction bases outside the gene matches: 5. CDR3 DNA: TGTGCCAGCAGCGCCGGACAGGACTACGAGCAGTACTTC. Translating gives CASSAGQDYEQYF.

V is TRBV5-1 and J is TRBJ1-5, with a tentative D call TRBD1 (6 bases). This CDR3 spans 14 amino acids. V was shortened by 5 bases and J by 5 bases, with 14 bases between the two germline ends. The V gene's germline CDR1 is SGHRS and CDR2 YFSETQ. The CDR3 region is CASSPKGGDQPQHF. Here the CDR3 DNA reads TGCGCCAGCAGTCCGAAGGGGGGGGATCAGCCCCAGCATTTT.

The rearrangement links TRBV5-1 to TRBJ1-4, with a tentative D call TRBD1 (5 bases). V was pared by 2 bases and J by 8 bases, with 19 bases between. Germline V gives CDR1 SGHRS, CDR2 YFSETQ. CDR3 length equals 16 residues. The CDR3 reads CASSFYSGLGYEKLFF. Here the CDR3 DNA reads TGCGCCAGCAGCTTTTACTCAGGGTTGGGATACGAAAAACTGTTTTTT.

With regard to this clone: An end of the junction differs from the germline gene, which may be a read error. The chain employs TRBV7-9 and TRBJ1-1; 7 bases are a match to TRBD1. Per the germline V gene, CDR1 is SEHNR and CDR2 is FQNEAQ (reference sequence). The CDR3 runs 12 residues. CDR3 residues: CASSLAAAGGSF. CDR3 in DNA: TGTGCCAGCAGCTTAGCGGCGGCAGGGGGGAGCTTT.

The rearrangement joins TRBV27 to TRBJ2-3; 8 bases line up with TRBD1. The germline gives CDR1 MNHEY, CDR2 SMNVEV (reference sequence). The V and J ends lost 7 bases and 1 base, in that order; junction bases with no gene match: 10. The CDR3 loop spans 16 amino acids. CDR3 sequence: CASISPGTGGTDTQYF. In nucleotides, the CDR3 is TGTGCCAGCATTAGTCCCGGGACAGGAGGCACAGATACGCAGTATTTT.

V usage is TRBV5-1 and J usage is TRBJ2-3, with 11 bases fitting TRBD2. This CDR3 spans 17 amino acids. The germline CDR1 and CDR2 sequences are SGHRS and YFSETQ. After removal of 3 bases from V and 3 bases from J, the junction contained 9 bases not matched to a gene. The chain's CDR3 is CASSSWTSGLRTDTQYF. The CDR3 region has the DNA TGCGCCAGCAGCTCCTGGACTAGCGGGTTACGGACAGATACGCAGTATTTT.

In the case of this clone: The same CDR3 arises from other DNA sequences in this sample as well. The chain joins TRBV20-1 to TRBJ1-5, with D tentatively TRBD1 (5 bases). Germline loops: CDR1 DFQATT, CDR2 SNEGSKA (reference sequence). The CDR3 covers 14 residues. Trimming removed 3 bases at V and 0 bases at J, with 9 bases between. CDR3 sequence (DNA): TGCAGTGCTAGTCTGGGGCCTAGCAATCAGCCCCAGCATTTT. This encodes CSASLGPSNQPQHF.

The CDR3 nucleotides read TGTGCCAGCAGCTTCGGACCGACGGCCGGAAACACCATATATTTT. The encoded protein is CASSFGPTAGNTIYF. The chain carries TRBV7-9 and TRBJ1-3; D call uncertain. The CDR3 spans 15 residues. In germline, CDR1 is SEHNR, CDR2 FQNEAQ (reference sequence). Trimming removed 3 bases at V and 4 bases at J, with 13 bases between.

This clone was found a few times. V gene TRBV4-1 combines with J gene TRBJ1-4, with a possible D match to TRBD1 (5 bases). The V gene lost 6 bases and the J gene lost 0 bases, with 17 bases spanning the gap. In germline, CDR1 is MGHRA, CDR2 YSYEKL. The CDR3 has 17 residues. In nucleotides, the CDR3 is TGCGCCAGCAGAACGGGACTGACGATCGCAACTAATGAAAAACTGTTTTTT. Protein sequence: CASRTGLTIATNEKLFF.

The chain is built from TRBV15 and TRBJ1-5, with D tentatively TRBD1 (6 bases). Deletions cut 3 bases from V and 4 bases from J, with 19 bases between. The CDR3 runs 17 residues. From germline, CDR1 is LNHNV and CDR2 YYDKDF (reference sequence). The CDR3, as DNA: TGTGCCACCAGCAGCCCACAGGGACGGGTCAGAAATCAGCCCCAGCATTTT. Its translation: CATSSPQGRVRNQPQHF.

The chain recombines TRBV29-1 with TRBJ1-2; D unclear. The CDR3 extends over 10 amino acids. CDR1 is SQVTM, CDR2 ANQGSEA, per germline. The V end was cut by 2 bases, the J end by 11 bases, with 9 bases between. The CDR3 nucleotides are TGCAGCGTTGAAAGGGATTGGTACACCTTC. It specifies CSVERDWYTF. Together with reference TRBV29-1 and TRBJ1-2, the CDR3 gives the full variable domain: SAVISQKPSRDICQRGTSLTIQCQVDSQVTMMFWYRQQPGQSLTLIATANQGSEATYESGFVIDKFPISRPNLTFSTLTVSNMSPEDSSIYLCSVERDWYTFGSGTRLTVV.

The chain links TRBV6-5 to TRBJ1-1; no clear D. V lost 5 bases and J 3 bases, leaving 4 bases between the germline ends. From germline, CDR1 is MNHEY and CDR2 SVGAGI. This CDR3 region has 11 residues. The CDR3 bases are TGTGCCAGCAGTACCCACACTGAAGCTTTCTTT. It codes for CASSTHTEAFF.

This chain joins TRBV2 and TRBJ2-2, with TRBD1 as a possible D gene (6 bases). The V end was cut by 3 bases, the J end by 3 bases, with 11 bases between. The CDR3 has 15 amino acids. Germline CDR1 SNHLY, CDR2 FYNNEI. Here the CDR3 DNA reads TGTGCCAGCAGTGAGGGGACATATTACACCGGGGAGCTGTTTTTT. Amino acid sequence: CASSEGTYYTGELFF. The full variable domain, its missing parts supplied by reference TRBV2 and TRBJ2-2, is EPEVTQTPSHQVTQMGQEVILRCVPISNHLYFYWYRQILGQKVEFLVSFYNNEISEKSEIFDDQFSVERPDGSNFTLKIRSTKLEDSAMYFCASSEGTYYTGELFFGEGSRLTVL.

The chain carries TRBV27 and TRBJ2-3, with 8 bases lining up with TRBD1. V lost 2 bases, J lost 2 bases, and 3 bases stayed unmatched. CDR3 length: 15 amino acids. Germline V lookup: CDR1 MNHEY, CDR2 SMNVEV (reference sequence). This CDR3 reads CASSLQGANTDTQYF. CDR3 coding DNA: TGTGCCAGCAGTTTACAGGGGGCGAACACAGATACGCAGTATTTT.

This clone appeared a single time. The chain recombines TRBV6-5 with TRBJ2-6; unclear D gene. Germline V gene sequence: CDR1 MNHEY, CDR2 SVGAGI. This CDR3 is built from 15 residues. V gave up 4 bases and J gave up 0 bases, with 7 bases separating them. The CDR3 loop reads CASSSPASGANVLTF. The DNA for the CDR3 is TGTGCCAGCAGTTCCCCGGCCTCTGGGGCCAACGTCCTGACTTTC.

V is TRBV7-9 and J is TRBJ1-4; 7 bases are a match to TRBD1. V lost 5 bases, J lost 14 bases, and 8 bases stayed unmatched. Germline CDR1 is SEHNR and CDR2 is FQNEAQ (reference sequence). The length of the CDR3 is 12 residues. CDR3 nucleotide sequence: TGTGCCAGCAGCCGAGAACAGGGGATGCTGTTTTTT. Protein sequence: CASSREQGMLFF.

V is TRBV10-1 and J is TRBJ1-1; 8 bases fit TRBD1. V lost 2 bases, J lost 4 bases, and 3 bases stayed unmatched. CDR1 and CDR2 (germline): WNHNN, SYGVQD (reference sequence). The CDR3 spans 14 residues. The CDR3 spells CASSEGQGSTEAFF. CDR3 nucleotide sequence: TGCGCCAGCAGTGAGGGACAGGGCAGCACTGAAGCTTTCTTT.

This chain links TRBV15 with TRBJ1-1; D remains unclear. This CDR3 contains 13 residues. Trimming cost V 0 bases and J 3 bases, with 5 bases left between them. The germline CDR1 and CDR2 sequences are LNHNV and YYDKDF (reference sequence). The CDR3, as DNA: TGTGCCACCAGCAGAGACGGGGACACTGAAGCTTTCTTT. Encoded protein: CATSRDGDTEAFF.

The chain uses TRBV12-5 and TRBJ2-3; 7 nucleotides match TRBD2. Per the germline V gene, CDR1 is LGHNT and CDR2 is FRNRAP. V lost 6 bases to trimming and J lost 1 base; unmatched junction nucleotides: 7. This CDR3 contains 15 residues. This chain's CDR3 is CASGGGSGGTDTQYF. The CDR3 nucleotides are TGTGCTAGTGGGGGCGGGAGCGGGGGCACAGATACGCAGTATTTT.

This clone appeared a single time. The CDR3 DNA reads as TGTGCCAGCAGCCCGACCGGAAACACCATATATTTT. This encodes CASSPTGNTIYF. The J gene is TRBJ1-3, the V gene TRBV7-2; D remains ambiguous. V was clipped by 5 bases and J by 4 bases, with 6 bases between them. The germline CDR1 and CDR2 sequences are SGHTA and FQGNSA. The length of the CDR3 is 12 residues.

This clone appeared a few times. This chain links TRBV7-6 with TRBJ1-5, with a tentative D call TRBD1 (5 bases). The CDR3 is 13 amino acids. Germline V CDR1 and CDR2: SGHVS, FNYEAQ. The V end was cut by 3 bases, the J end by 7 bases, with 10 bases between. CDR3 sequence reads: CASSLGVKQPQHF. The DNA for the CDR3 is TGTGCCAGCAGCTTGGGGGTCAAGCAGCCCCAGCATTTT.